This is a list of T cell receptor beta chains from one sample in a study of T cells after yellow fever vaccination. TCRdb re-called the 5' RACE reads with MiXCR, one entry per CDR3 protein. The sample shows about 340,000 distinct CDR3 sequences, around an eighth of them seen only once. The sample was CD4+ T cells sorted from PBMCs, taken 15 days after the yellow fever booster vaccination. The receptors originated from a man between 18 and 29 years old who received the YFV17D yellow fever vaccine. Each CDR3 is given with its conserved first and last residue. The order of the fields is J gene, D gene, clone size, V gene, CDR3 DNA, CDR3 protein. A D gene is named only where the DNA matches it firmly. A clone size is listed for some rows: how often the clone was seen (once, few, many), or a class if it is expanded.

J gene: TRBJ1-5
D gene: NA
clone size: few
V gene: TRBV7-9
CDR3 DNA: TGTGCCAGCAGCTTCGGAGATTACAGGAAGAGGATCAATCAGCCCCAGCATTTT
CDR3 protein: CASSFGDYRKRINQPQHF

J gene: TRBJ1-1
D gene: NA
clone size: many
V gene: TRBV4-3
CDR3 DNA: TGCGCCAGCAGCCAAGATGGGCAGCTGAACACTGAAGCTTTCTTT
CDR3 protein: CASSQDGQLNTEAFF

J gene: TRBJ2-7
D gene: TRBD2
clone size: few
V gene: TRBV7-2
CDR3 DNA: TGTGCCAGCAGCTTGAACCCAAGCGGGGGATCTAACTTC
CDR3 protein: CASSLNPSGGSNF

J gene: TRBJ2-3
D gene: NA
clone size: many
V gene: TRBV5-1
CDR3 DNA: TGCGCCAGCAAAACGGGCAGGGGAAAAGATACGCAGTATTTT
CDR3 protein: CASKTGRGKDTQYF

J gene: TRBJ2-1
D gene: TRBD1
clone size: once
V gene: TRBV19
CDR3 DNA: TGTGCCAGTAGCCTGGACAGGGACAATGAGCAGTTCTTC
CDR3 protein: CASSLDRDNEQFF

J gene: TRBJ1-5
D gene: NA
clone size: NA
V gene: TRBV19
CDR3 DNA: TGTGCCAGTAGCCCTGACGGCCTAGGGCCCCAGCATTTT
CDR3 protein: CASSPDGLGPQHF

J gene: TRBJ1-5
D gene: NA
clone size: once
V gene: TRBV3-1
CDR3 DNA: TGTGCCAGCAGCCAATCCGCTGGGCAGCCCCAGCATTTT
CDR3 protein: CASSQSAGQPQHF

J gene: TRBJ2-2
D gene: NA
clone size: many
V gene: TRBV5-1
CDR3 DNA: TGCGCCAGCAGCTTGTCTCGTGCGAACACCGGGGAGCTGTTTTTT
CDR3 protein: CASSLSRANTGELFF

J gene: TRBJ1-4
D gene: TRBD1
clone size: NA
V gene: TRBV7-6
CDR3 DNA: TGTGCCAGCAGCTTAGAGAGCAGGGGGCGTACTAATGAAAAACTGTTTTTT
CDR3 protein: CASSLESRGRTNEKLFF

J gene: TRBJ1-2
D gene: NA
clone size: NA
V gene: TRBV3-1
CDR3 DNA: TGTGCCAGCAGCCAAGGTCGGGGGACGGTCAACTATGGCTACACCTTC
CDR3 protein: CASSQGRGTVNYGYTF

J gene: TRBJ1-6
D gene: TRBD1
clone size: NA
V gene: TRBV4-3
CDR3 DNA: TGCGCCAGCAGCCAATCCGGGACAGGATCGCCCCTCCACTTT
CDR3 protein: CASSQSGTGSPLHF

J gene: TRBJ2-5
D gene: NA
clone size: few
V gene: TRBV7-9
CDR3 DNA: TGTGCCAGCAAGGCGACAGTCTCACAAGAGACCCAGTACTTC
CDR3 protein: CASKATVSQETQYF

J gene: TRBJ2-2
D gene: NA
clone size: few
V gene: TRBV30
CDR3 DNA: TGTGCCTGGAGTGTCTACAGGCTCACCGGGGAGCTGTTTTTT
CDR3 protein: CAWSVYRLTGELFF

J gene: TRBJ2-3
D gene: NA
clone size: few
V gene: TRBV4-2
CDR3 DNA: TGTGCCAGCAGCCAAGAAGGGCGTGAGATTGCGCAGTATTTT
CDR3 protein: CASSQEGREIAQYF

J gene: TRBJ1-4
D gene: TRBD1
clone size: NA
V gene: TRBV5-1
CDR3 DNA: TGCGCCAGCAGCTTGCTCGGACAGGGTGGTGAAAAACTGTTTTTT
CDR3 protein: CASSLLGQGGEKLFF

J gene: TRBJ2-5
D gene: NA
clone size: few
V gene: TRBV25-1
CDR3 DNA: TGTGCCAGCACCCGCGGGGGCCAGGGCCCGGAGACCCAGTACTTC
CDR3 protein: CASTRGGQGPETQYF

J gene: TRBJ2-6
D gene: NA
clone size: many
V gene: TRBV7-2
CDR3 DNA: TGTGCCAGCAGCTTACAGGGACACCTCTCTGGGGCCAACGTCCTGACTTTC
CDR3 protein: CASSLQGHLSGANVLTF

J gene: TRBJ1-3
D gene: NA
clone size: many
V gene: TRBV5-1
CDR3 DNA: TGCGCCAGCAGCCAAAGGGCCACAACGGGTGGAAACACCATATATTTT
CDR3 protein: CASSQRATTGGNTIYF

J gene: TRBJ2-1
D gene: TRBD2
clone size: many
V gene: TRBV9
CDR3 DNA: TGTGCCAGCAGCGTAGCGGGGGGGCCGTCGATAAATGAGCAGTTCTTC
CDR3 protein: CASSVAGGPSINEQFF

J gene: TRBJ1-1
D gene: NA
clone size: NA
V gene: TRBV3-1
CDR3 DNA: TGTGCCAGCAGCCAACCGCAGGGGCTAGGGGCTTTCTTT
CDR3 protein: CASSQPQGLGAFF

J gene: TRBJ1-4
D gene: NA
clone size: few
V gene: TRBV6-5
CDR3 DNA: TGTGCCAGCAGAGGCTACGGATTCGAAAAACTGTTTTTT
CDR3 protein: CASRGYGFEKLFF

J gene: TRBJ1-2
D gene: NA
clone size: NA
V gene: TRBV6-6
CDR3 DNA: TGTGCCAGCAGTGTCGACAATGGCTACACCTTC
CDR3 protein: CASSVDNGYTF

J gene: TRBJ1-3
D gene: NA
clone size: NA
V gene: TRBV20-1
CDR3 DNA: TGCAGTGCTAGCGGCCGAGGGAACTCACCTGGAAACACCATATATTTT
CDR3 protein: CSASGRGNSPGNTIYF

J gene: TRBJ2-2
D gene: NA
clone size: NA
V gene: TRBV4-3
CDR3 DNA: TGCGCCAGCAGCCAAAGGGGGGGCACCGGGGAGCTGTTTTTT
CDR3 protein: CASSQRGGTGELFF

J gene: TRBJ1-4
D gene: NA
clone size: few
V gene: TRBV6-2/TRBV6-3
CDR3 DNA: TGTGCCAGCAGTTACGCCTTCGGAGAGACAGCAACTAATGAAAAACTGTTTTTT
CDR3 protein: CASSYAFGETATNEKLFF

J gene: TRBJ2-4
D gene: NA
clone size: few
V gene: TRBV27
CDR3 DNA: TGTGCCAGCAGTTCCCAGGGGAACATTCAGTACTTC
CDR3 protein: CASSSQGNIQYF

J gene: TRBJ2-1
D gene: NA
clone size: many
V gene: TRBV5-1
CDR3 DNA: TGCGCCAGCAGCTTGCAATCCGGGACCAACAATGAGCAGTTCTTC
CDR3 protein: CASSLQSGTNNEQFF

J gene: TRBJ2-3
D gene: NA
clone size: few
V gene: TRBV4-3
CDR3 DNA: TGCGCCAGCAGCCAAGAAGGCGCGCTTGGGATCGGCACAGATACGCAGTATTTT
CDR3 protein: CASSQEGALGIGTDTQYF

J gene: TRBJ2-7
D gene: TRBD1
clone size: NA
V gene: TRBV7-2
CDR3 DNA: TGTGCCAGCAGCTTAGAGAGGACAGGGGTCTCCTACGAGCAGTACTTC
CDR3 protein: CASSLERTGVSYEQYF

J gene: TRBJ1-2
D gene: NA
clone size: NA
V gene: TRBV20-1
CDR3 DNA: TGCAGGGGAACAGGGCTGGGCGGCTACACCTTC
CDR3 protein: CRGTGLGGYTF

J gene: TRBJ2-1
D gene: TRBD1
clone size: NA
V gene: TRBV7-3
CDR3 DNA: TGTGCCAGCAGCCGAGGACAGGGAGTTTACAATGAGCAGTTCTTC
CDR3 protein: CASSRGQGVYNEQFF

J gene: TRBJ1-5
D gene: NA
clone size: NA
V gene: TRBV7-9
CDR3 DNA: TGTGCCAGCAGTTCCCCAGGCAATCAGCCCCAGCATTTT
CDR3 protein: CASSSPGNQPQHF

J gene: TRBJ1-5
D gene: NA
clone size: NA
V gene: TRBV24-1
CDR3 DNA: TGTGCCGCAAACCGGGGCGGGGGTCAGCCCCAGCATTTT
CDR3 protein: CAANRGGGQPQHF

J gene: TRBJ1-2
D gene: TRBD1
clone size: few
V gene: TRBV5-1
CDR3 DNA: TGCGCCAGCAGCTCAAGTCCAGGGGGCGCAGACTATGGCTACACCTTC
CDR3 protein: CASSSSPGGADYGYTF

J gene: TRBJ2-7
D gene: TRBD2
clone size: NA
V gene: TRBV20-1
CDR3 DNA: TGCAGTGCTAGCAGGGGACTAGAAGGGTACGAGCAGTACTTC
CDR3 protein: CSASRGLEGYEQYF

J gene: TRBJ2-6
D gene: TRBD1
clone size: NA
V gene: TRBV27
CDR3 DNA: TGTGCCAGCATGAGACAGGGAACCAACGTCCTGACTTTC
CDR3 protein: CASMRQGTNVLTF

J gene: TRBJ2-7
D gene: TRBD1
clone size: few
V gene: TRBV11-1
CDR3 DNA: TGTGCCAGCAGCGACAGGGGGCCCTACGAGCAGTACTTC
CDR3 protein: CASSDRGPYEQYF

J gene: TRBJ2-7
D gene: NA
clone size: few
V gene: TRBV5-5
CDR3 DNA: TGTGCCAGCAGCTTGGTTTTCGGGGACATCTACGAGCAGTACTTC
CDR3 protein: CASSLVFGDIYEQYF

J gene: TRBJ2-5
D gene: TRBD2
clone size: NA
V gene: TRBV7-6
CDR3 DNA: TGTGCCAGCAGCTTAGCCCCAAGCGGGGGACCGTACCAAGAGACCCAGTACTTC
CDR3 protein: CASSLAPSGGPYQETQYF

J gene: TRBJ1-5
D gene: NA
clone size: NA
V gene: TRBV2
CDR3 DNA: TGTGCCAGCAGTGATCCAGGAACAACCCATCAGCCCCAGCATTTT
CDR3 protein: CASSDPGTTHQPQHF

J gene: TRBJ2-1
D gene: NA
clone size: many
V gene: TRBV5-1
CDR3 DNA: TGCGCCAGCAGCTTAGGACAAGCCTTCTCCTACAATGAGCAGTTCTTC
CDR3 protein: CASSLGQAFSYNEQFF

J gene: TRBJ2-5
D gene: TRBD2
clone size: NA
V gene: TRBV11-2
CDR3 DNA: TGTGCCAGCAGCTTAGATCTGGGCGGGGGGCAAGAGACCCAGTACTTC
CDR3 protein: CASSLDLGGGQETQYF

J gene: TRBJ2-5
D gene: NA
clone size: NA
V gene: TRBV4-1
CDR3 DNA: TGCGCCAGCAGCGTCGGACAGACGGTAGAGACCCAGTACTTC
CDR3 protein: CASSVGQTVETQYF

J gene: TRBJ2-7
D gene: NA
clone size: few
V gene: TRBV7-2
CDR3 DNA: TGTGCCAGCGGCACGGGGTACCCCTACGAGCAGTACTTC
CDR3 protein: CASGTGYPYEQYF

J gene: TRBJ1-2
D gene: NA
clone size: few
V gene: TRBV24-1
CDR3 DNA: TGTGCCACCAGTGAGTCAGGGAGTAAGGCTAACTATGGCTACACCTTC
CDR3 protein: CATSESGSKANYGYTF

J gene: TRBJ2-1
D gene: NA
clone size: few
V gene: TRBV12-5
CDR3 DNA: TGTGCTAGTGGTTTGGGGGTATACAATGAGCAGTTCTTC
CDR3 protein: CASGLGVYNEQFF

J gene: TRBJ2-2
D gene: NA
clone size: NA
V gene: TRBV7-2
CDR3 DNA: TGTGCCAGCAGCAAAAGCTATTGGGTCGGGGAGCTGTTTTTT
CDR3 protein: CASSKSYWVGELFF

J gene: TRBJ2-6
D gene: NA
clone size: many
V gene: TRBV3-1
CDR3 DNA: TGTGCCAGCAGCCAAGATAGTCGGCGTACTGGGGCCAACGTCCTGACTTTC
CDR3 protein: CASSQDSRRTGANVLTF

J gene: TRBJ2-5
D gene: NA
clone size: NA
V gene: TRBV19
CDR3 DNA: TGTGCCAGTAGTATAACGGGACACGGCGAGACCCACTACTTC
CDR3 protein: CASSITGHGETHYF

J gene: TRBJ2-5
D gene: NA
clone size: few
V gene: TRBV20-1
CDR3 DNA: TGCAGTGCTAGATTCGGGACCGCGCAAGGGACCCAGTACTTC
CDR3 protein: CSARFGTAQGTQYF

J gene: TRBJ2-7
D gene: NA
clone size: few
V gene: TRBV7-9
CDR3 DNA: TGTGCCAGCAGCTTAGAGGGGTCGGTGGCAGGGTCCTACTACGAGCAGTACTTC
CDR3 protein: CASSLEGSVAGSYYEQYF

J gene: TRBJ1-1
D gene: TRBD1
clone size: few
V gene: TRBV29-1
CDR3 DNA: TGCAGCGCTGGAACAGGGGGCGCGTCTGAAGCTTTCTTT
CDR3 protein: CSAGTGGASEAFF

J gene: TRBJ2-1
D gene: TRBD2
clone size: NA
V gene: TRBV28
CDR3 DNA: TGTGCCAGCAGTTTATCCGGACTAGCGGGCAACAATGAGCAGTTCTTC
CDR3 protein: CASSLSGLAGNNEQFF

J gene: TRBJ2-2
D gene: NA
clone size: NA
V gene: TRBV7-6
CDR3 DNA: TGTGCCAGCAGCCCCCGGGTGGACGGGGAGCTGTTTTTT
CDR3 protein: CASSPRVDGELFF

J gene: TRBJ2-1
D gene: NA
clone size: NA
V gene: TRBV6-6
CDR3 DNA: TGTGCCAGCAGTTCCGCTTTTAGGGGGAGCTCCTACAATGAGCAGTTCTTC
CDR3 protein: CASSSAFRGSSYNEQFF